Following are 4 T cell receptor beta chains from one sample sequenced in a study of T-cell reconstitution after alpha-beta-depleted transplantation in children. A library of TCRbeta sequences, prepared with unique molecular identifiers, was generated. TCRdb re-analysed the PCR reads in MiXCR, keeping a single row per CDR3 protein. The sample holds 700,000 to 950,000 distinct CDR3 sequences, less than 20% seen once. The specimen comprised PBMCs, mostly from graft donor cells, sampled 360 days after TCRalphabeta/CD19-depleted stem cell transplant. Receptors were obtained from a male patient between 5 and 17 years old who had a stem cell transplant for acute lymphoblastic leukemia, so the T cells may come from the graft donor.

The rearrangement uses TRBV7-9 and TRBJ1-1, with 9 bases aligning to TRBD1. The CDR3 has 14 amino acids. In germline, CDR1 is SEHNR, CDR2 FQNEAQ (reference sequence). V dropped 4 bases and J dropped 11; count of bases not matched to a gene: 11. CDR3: CASSSLRQGVKAFF. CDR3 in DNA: TGTGCCAGCAGCTCGCTCCGACAGGGGGTTAAGGCTTTCTTT.

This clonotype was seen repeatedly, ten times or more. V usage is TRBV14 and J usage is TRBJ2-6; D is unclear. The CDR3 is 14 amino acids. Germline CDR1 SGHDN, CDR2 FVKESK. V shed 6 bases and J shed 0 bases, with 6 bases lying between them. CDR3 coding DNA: TGTGCCAGCAGGGTCCTCTCTGGGGCCAACGTCCTGACTTTC. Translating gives CASRVLSGANVLTF.

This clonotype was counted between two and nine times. The CDR3 here is CASSLGARSEAFF. Written as DNA, the CDR3 is TGCGCCAGCAGCCTTGGGGCCAGATCGGAAGCTTTCTTT. V is TRBV5-1 and J is TRBJ1-1, with a possible D match to TRBD1 (5 bases). The V gene's germline CDR1 is SGHRS and CDR2 YFSETQ. V lost 4 bases to trimming and J lost 8 bases, with 15 bases between them. The CDR3 runs to 13 residues.

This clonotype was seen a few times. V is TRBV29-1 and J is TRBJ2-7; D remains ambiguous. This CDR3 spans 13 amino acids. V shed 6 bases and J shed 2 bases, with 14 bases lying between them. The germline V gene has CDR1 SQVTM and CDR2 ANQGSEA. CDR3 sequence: CSVLKTGTYEQYF. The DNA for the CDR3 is TGCAGCGTCCTTAAGACTGGGACCTACGAGCAGTACTTC.